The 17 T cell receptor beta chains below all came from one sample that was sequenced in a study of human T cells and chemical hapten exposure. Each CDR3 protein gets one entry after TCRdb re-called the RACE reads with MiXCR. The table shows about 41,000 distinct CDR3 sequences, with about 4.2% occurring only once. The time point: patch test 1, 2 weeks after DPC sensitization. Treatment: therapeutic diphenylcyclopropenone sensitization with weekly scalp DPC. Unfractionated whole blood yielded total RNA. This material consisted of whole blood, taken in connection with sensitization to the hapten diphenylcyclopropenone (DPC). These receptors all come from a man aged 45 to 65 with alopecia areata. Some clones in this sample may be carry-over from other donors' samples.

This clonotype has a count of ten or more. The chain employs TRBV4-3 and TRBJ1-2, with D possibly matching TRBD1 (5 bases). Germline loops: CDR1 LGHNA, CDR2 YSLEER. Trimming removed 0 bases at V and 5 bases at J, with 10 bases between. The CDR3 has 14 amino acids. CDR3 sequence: CASSQELGDYGYTF. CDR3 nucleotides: TGCGCCAGCAGCCAAGAGTTGGGGGATTATGGCTACACCTTC.

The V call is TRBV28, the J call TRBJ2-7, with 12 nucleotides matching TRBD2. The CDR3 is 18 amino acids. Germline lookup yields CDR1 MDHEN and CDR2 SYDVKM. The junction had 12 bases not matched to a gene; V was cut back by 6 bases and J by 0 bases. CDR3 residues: CASSINVGLAGNSYEQYF. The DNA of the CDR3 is TGTGCCAGCAGCATAAACGTCGGACTAGCGGGAAACTCCTACGAGCAGTACTTC. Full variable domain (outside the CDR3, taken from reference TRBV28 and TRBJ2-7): DVKVTQSSRYLVKRTGEKVFLECVQDMDHENMFWYRQDPGLGLRLIYFSYDVKMKEKGDIPEGYSVSREKKERFSLILESASTNQTSMYLCASSINVGLAGNSYEQYFGPGTRLTVT.

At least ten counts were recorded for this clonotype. CDR3 region: CASSLDTYGYTF. The CDR3 nucleotides are TGCGCCAGCAGCCTGGACACCTATGGCTACACCTTC. The V and J genes are TRBV5-1 and TRBJ1-2, with D perhaps matching TRBD1 (5 bases). The germline gives CDR1 SGHRS, CDR2 YFSETQ. The CDR3 runs 12 residues. V was shortened by 4 bases and J by 4 bases, with 8 bases between the two germline ends.

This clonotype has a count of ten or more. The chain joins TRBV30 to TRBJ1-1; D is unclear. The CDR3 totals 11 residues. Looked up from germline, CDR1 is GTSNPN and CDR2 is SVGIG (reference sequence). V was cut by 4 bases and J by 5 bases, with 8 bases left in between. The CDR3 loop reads CAWKRRTEAFF. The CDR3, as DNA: TGTGCCTGGAAAAGGCGGACTGAAGCTTTCTTT. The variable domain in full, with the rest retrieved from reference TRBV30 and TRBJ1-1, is SQTIHQWPATLVQPVGSPLSLECTVEGTSNPNLYWYRQAAGRGLQLLFYSVGIGQISSEVPQNLSASRPQDRQFILSSKKLLLSDSGFYLCAWKRRTEAFFGQGTRLTVV.

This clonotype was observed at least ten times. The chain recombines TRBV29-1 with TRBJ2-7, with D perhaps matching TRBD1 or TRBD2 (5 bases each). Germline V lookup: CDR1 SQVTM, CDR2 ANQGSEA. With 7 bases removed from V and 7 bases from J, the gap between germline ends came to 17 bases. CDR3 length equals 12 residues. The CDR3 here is CSATIGTAEQYF. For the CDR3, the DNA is TGCAGCGCAACAATAGGGACGGCTGAGCAGTACTTC.

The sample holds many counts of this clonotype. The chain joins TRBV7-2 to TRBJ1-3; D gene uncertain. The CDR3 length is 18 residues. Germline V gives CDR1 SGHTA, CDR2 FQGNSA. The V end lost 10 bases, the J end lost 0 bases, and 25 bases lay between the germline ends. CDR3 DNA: TGTGCCACCTCCCTGAGTCCCTTCCCGGGCCGCTCTGGAAACACCATATATTTT. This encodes CATSLSPFPGRSGNTIYF.

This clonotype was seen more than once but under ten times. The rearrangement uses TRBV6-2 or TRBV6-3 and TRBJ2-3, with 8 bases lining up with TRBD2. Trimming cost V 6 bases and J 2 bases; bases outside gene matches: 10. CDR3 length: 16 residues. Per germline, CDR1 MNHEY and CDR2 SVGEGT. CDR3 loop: CASSAGLARTTDTQYF. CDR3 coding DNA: TGTGCCAGCAGCGCCGGACTAGCTCGTACCACAGATACGCAGTATTTT.

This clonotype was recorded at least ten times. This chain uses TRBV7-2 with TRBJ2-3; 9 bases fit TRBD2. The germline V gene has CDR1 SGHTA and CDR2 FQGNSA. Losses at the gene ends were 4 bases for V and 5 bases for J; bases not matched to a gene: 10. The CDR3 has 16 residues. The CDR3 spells CASSSTSGSMGDTQYF. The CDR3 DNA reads TGTGCCAGCAGCTCGACTAGCGGATCCATGGGAGATACGCAGTATTTT.

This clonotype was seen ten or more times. Written as DNA, the CDR3 is TGCGCCAGCAGCTTGCAGGAGTCTTATGGCTACACCTTC. This codes for CASSLQESYGYTF. V usage is TRBV5-1 and J usage is TRBJ1-2; D call uncertain. CDR1 is SGHRS and CDR2 is YFSETQ in the germline V gene. V gave up 1 base and J gave up 5 bases, with 9 bases separating them. The CDR3 is made up of 13 amino acids. The complete variable domain, with remaining parts taken from reference TRBV5-1 and TRBJ1-2, reads KAGVTQTPRYLIKTRGQQVTLSCSPISGHRSVSWYQQTPGQGLQFLFEYFSETQRNKGNFPGRFSGRQFSNSRSEMNVSTLELGDSALYLCASSLQESYGYTFGSGTRLTVV.

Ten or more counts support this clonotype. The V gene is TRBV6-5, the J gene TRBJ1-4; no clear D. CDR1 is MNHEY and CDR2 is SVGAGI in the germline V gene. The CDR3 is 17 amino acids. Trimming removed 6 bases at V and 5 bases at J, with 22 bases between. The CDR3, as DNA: TGTGCCAGCAGCAACAAGATCAGGCGTTCTCTAAATGAAAAACTGTTTTTT. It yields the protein CASSNKIRRSLNEKLFF.

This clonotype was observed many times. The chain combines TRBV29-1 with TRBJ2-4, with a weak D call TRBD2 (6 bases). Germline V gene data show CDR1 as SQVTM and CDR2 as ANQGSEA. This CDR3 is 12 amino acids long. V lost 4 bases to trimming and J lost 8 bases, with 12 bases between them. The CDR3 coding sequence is TGCAGCGTTGTAGGAGGGGATGACATTCAGTACTTC. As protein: CSVVGGDDIQYF.

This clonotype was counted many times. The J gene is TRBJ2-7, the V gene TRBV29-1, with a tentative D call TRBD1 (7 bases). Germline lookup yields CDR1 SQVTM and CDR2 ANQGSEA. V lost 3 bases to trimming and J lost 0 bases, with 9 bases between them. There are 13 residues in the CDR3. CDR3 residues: CSVEEGASYEQYF. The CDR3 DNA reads TGCAGCGTTGAGGAGGGGGCCTCCTACGAGCAGTACTTC.

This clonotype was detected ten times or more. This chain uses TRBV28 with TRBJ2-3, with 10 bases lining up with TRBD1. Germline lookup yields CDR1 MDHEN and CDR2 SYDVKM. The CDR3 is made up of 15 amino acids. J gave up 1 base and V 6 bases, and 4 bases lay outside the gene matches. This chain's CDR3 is CASSRGTGGTDTQYF. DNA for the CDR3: TGTGCCAGCAGCAGAGGGACAGGGGGCACAGATACGCAGTATTTT.

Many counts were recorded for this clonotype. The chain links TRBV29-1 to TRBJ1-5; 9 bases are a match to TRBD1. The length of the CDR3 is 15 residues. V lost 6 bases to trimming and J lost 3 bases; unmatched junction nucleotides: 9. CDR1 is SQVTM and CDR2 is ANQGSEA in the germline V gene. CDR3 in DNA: TGCAGCGTCCTGGCTGGGACAGGGCCCAATCAGCCCCAGCATTTT. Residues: CSVLAGTGPNQPQHF.

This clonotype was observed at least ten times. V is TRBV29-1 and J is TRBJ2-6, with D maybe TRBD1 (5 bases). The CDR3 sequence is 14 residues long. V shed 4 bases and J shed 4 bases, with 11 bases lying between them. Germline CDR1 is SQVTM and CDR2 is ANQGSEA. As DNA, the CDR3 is TGCAGCGTTGCGGGTGGGGCCGGGGCCAACGTCCTGACTTTC. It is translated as CSVAGGAGANVLTF.

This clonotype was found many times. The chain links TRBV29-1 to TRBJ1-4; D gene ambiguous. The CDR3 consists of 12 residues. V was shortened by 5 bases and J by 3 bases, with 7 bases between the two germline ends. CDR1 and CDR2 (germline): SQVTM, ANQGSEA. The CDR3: CSVSSPNEKLFF. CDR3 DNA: TGCAGCGTTTCCAGTCCTAATGAAAAACTGTTTTTT.

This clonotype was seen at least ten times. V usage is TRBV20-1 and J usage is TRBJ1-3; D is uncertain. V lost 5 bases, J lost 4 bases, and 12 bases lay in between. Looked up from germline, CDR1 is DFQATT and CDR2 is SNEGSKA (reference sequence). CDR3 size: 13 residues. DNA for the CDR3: TGCAGTGCTGTTGAAGGCAGGGGAAACACCATATATTTT. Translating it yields CSAVEGRGNTIYF.